One sample yielded the 20 T cell receptor beta chains listed below, sequenced in a study. TCRdb ran MiXCR on the RT-PCR reads and lists one entry per CDR3 protein. The sample lists more than 550,000 distinct CDR3 sequences, 14% occurring once. Material for sequencing was memory CD4+ T cells from blood. The receptors were gathered from a female donor in good health, serving as a healthy control.

The chain carries TRBV5-5 and TRBJ2-5, with TRBD2 identical over 8 bases. J gave up 1 base and V 4 bases, and 6 bases lay outside the gene matches. Germline values: CDR1 SGHKS, CDR2 YYEKEE (reference sequence). The CDR3 is 15 amino acids. The CDR3 bases are TGTGCCAGCAGCCACGGGGGGGCCGCCCAAGAGACCCAGTACTTC. It codes for CASSHGGAAQETQYF.

Concerning this clonotype: Just one base apart from a much larger clone, this may be a read error. The V call is TRBV11-2, the J call TRBJ2-7; 10 bases line up with TRBD1. CDR3 length equals 14 residues. Germline CDR1 is SGHAT and CDR2 is FQNNGV. With V trimmed by 5 bases and J by 3 bases, 4 bases remained unmatched. The CDR3 protein is CASSPGQGNYEQYF. CDR3 sequence (DNA): TGTGCCAGCAGCCCGGGACAGGGGAACTACGAGCAGTACTTC.

This clonotype was observed once. The chain is built from TRBV7-9 and TRBJ1-4; D perhaps matches TRBD1 (5 bases). The CDR3 loop spans 16 amino acids. Germline CDR1 is SEHNR and CDR2 is FQNEAQ (reference sequence). The V end was cut by 3 bases, the J end by 0 bases, with 11 bases between. The CDR3 reads CASSFGTVATNEKLFF. The CDR3 nucleotides are TGTGCCAGCAGCTTTGGGACGGTTGCAACTAATGAAAAACTGTTTTTT. Drawing the rest from reference TRBV7-9 and TRBJ1-4, the complete variable domain is DTGVSQNPRHKITKRGQNVTFRCDPISEHNRLYWYRQTLGQGPEFLTYFQNEAQLEKSRLLSDRFSAERPKGSFSTLEIQRTEQGDSAMYLCASSFGTVATNEKLFFGSGTQLSVL.

This chain joins TRBV19 and TRBJ2-1, with D possibly being TRBD2 (5 bases). Trimming left V 1 base short and J 10 bases short, with 17 bases between. Looked up from germline, CDR1 is LNHDA and CDR2 is SQIVND (reference sequence). This CDR3 has 15 residues. The CDR3 DNA reads TGTGCCAGTAGTATAGTTCGGACCCGGACTGGGGAGCAGTTCTTC. Encoded protein: CASSIVRTRTGEQFF. The whole variable domain, remainder taken from reference TRBV19 and TRBJ2-1, is DGGITQSPKYLFRKEGQNVTLSCEQNLNHDAMYWYRQDPGQGLRLIYYSQIVNDFQKGDIAEGYSVSREKKESFPLTVTSAQKNPTAFYLCASSIVRTRTGEQFFGPGTRLTVL.

This clonotype was observed a few times. This sequence joins TRBV4-2 and TRBJ1-1; no definite D call. V was shortened by 1 base and J by 1 base, with 7 bases between the two germline ends. The CDR3 is 14 residues long. In germline, CDR1 is LGHNA, CDR2 YNFKEQ. CDR3 nucleotide sequence: TGTGCCAGCAGCCAAGGATTACAGAACACTGAAGCTTTCTTT. As protein: CASSQGLQNTEAFF.

The J gene is TRBJ2-2, the V gene TRBV5-1; possible D gene TRBD2, 6 bases. V lost 0 bases and J 5 bases, leaving 17 bases between the germline ends. Germline CDR1 reads SGHRS; CDR2 reads YFSETQ. This CDR3 contains 17 residues. The CDR3 DNA sequence: TGCGCCAGCAGCTTGGTTCGTGGTCCGGGGACTACCGGGGAGCTGTTTTTT. It encodes CASSLVRGPGTTGELFF.

This clonotype turned up a few times. The rearrangement joins TRBV20-1 to TRBJ2-7; the D gene could be TRBD1 or TRBD2 (5 bases each). Trimming took off 3 bases at V and 0 bases at J, with 24 bases between the two ends. This CDR3 is built from 18 residues. The germline CDR1 and CDR2 sequences are DFQATT and SNEGSKA (reference sequence). As DNA, the CDR3 is TGCAGTGCTAGTAAGGGCTTACGTGAGGGGACGATCTCCTACGAGCAGTACTTC. Its translation: CSASKGLREGTISYEQYF.

V is TRBV18 and J is TRBJ2-1, with D tentatively TRBD1 (6 bases). The CDR3 sequence is 15 residues long. Per the germline V gene, CDR1 is KGHSH and CDR2 is LQKENI. Trimming stripped 4 bases from V and 7 bases from J, with 17 bases between. CDR3 residues: CASSLYRVNPNEQFF. In DNA, the CDR3 is TGTGCCAGCTCACTTTACAGGGTAAATCCTAATGAGCAGTTCTTC.

The V call is TRBV28, the J call TRBJ2-2; D not resolved. Trimming removed 3 bases at V and 7 bases at J, with 12 bases between. The CDR3 has 14 residues. The germline CDR1 and CDR2 sequences are MDHEN and SYDVKM. The CDR3 region has the DNA TGTGCCAGCAGTTTCCAAAAGTTGGGCGGGGAGCTGTTTTTT. Translating it yields CASSFQKLGGELFF.

The chain employs TRBV4-3 and TRBJ2-3, with 7 bases matching TRBD1. The CDR3 has 14 amino acids. The germline V gene encodes CDR1 LGHNA and CDR2 YSLEER. The ends lost 4 bases at V and 5 bases at J; junction bases unmatched: 6. The CDR3 region is CASSRLTGVDTQYF. CDR3 coding DNA: TGCGCCAGCAGCCGACTCACAGGGGTAGATACGCAGTATTTT.

The chain recombines TRBV5-1 with TRBJ1-1; TRBD1 matches at 10 bases. The V segment lost 2 bases and the J segment 7 bases; nucleotides outside the gene matches: 5. CDR1 and CDR2 (germline): SGHRS, YFSETQ. This CDR3 has 14 residues. In DNA, the CDR3 is TGCGCCAGCAGCTTAAACCGGGACAGGGGTGAAGCTTTCTTT. It yields the protein CASSLNRDRGEAFF.

This clonotype came up a few times. The rearrangement joins TRBV15 to TRBJ1-4, with a weak D call TRBD1 (5 bases). The CDR3 runs to 13 residues. Germline V lookup: CDR1 LNHNV, CDR2 YYDKDF (reference sequence). Deletions cut 1 base from V and 12 bases from J, with 12 bases between. CDR3: CATSRGQGGELFF. For the CDR3, the DNA is TGTGCCACCAGCAGAGGCCAGGGAGGGGAACTGTTTTTT.

This clonotype was seen more than once but under ten times. This sequence joins TRBV28 and TRBJ2-7, with D perhaps TRBD1 (5 bases). V was clipped by 6 bases and J by 2 bases, with 11 bases between them. The germline gives CDR1 MDHEN, CDR2 SYDVKM. The CDR3 runs to 13 residues. CDR3 in DNA: TGTGCCAGCAGATCGACAGCCCCCTACGAGCAGTACTTC. Translation gives CASRSTAPYEQYF.

The chain recombines TRBV29-1 with TRBJ2-3, with 8 nucleotides matching TRBD2. The CDR3 is 14 residues long. J lost 4 bases, V lost 7 bases, and 10 bases had no gene match. Germline V CDR1 and CDR2: SQVTM, ANQGSEA. The CDR3, as DNA: TGCAGCGCAAACGACGGGACTAGACCAGATACGCAGTATTTT. Translated: CSANDGTRPDTQYF.

The chain links TRBV7-2 to TRBJ2-7; 9 nucleotides match TRBD1. CDR1 and CDR2 from the germline V gene are SGHTA and FQGNSA. The CDR3 contains 14 residues. The V and J ends lost 1 base and 3 bases, in that order; junction bases with no gene match: 1. For the CDR3, the DNA is TGTGCCAGCAGCTTAGTGGGACAGGGCTACGAGCAGTACTTC. Protein product: CASSLVGQGYEQYF. The entire variable domain, with the rest obtained from reference TRBV7-2 and TRBJ2-7, is as follows: GAGVSQSPSNKVTEKGKDVELRCDPISGHTALYWYRQSLGQGLEFLIYFQGNSAPDKSGLPSDRFSAERTGGSVSTLTIQRTQQEDSAVYLCASSLVGQGYEQYFGPGTRLTVT.

The chain couples TRBV6-5 to TRBJ2-7; the D gene is possibly TRBD2 (5 bases). With 0 bases removed from V and 3 bases from J, the gap between germline ends came to 9 bases. This CDR3 contains 14 residues. Germline values: CDR1 MNHEY, CDR2 SVGAGI. The CDR3 DNA reads as TGTGCCAGCAGTTACTCGGACCGGGACTACGAGCAGTACTTC. This gives the protein CASSYSDRDYEQYF.

This clonotype was seen a few times. This chain joins TRBV6-1 and TRBJ2-3, with a possible D match to TRBD1 (6 bases). The CDR3 spans 16 residues. From germline, CDR1 is MNHNS and CDR2 SASEGT. V lost 2 bases and J lost 2, with 14 bases in between. The CDR3 nucleotides are TGTGCCAGCAGTGAATATAAAGGGGGAAACACAGATACGCAGTATTTT. It is translated as CASSEYKGGNTDTQYF.

This clonotype was counted once. The genes are TRBV19 and TRBJ1-1, with D maybe TRBD1 (5 bases). With 7 bases removed from V and 0 bases from J, the gap between germline ends came to 15 bases. CDR3 size: 15 residues. The germline CDR1 and CDR2 sequences are LNHDA and SQIVND (reference sequence). The CDR3: CASTHAGGLNTEAFF. DNA for the CDR3: TGTGCCAGTACCCACGCGGGGGGATTGAACACTGAAGCTTTCTTT.

This clonotype was observed a few times. V usage is TRBV11-2 and J usage is TRBJ1-1; D ambiguous. CDR1 is SGHAT and CDR2 is FQNNGV in the germline V gene. Trimming pared 3 bases from V and 0 bases from J, leaving 11 bases between. CDR3 length equals 15 residues. The CDR3 DNA reads as TGTGCCAGCAGCTTGAAGGAGACCTTGAACACTGAAGCTTTCTTT. Residues: CASSLKETLNTEAFF.

This clonotype occurred a few times. The chain combines TRBV3-1 with TRBJ1-1, with TRBD1 as a possible D gene (5 bases). This CDR3 has 15 amino acids. V was pared by 1 base and J by 2 bases, with 11 bases between. Germline CDR1 and CDR2: LGHDT and YNNKEL (reference sequence). The chain's CDR3 is CASSQVSGTNTEAFF. The DNA of the CDR3 is TGTGCCAGCAGCCAAGTTTCGGGGACTAACACTGAAGCTTTCTTT.